This record covers a single T cell receptor (beta chain). Its antigen is still unknown. The record has no base qualities; no much larger clone is one base away. According to the study, the label for this sample's time point signals: about 28 days (+/-7) after the second vaccine dose. Because spike-specific TCR depth and breadth did not differ between the two schedules, AZD1222 recipients who got a second dose at roughly 4 weeks were pooled with those who got a second dose at roughly 12 weeks. The vaccinee samples were drawn from two UK trials, COV001 and COV002, one of which was a single-blind randomized controlled phase 2/3 trial testing AZD1222 (ChAdOx1 nCoV-19) in healthy adults. For TCRbeta chain sequencing, PBMC samples from trial participants were taken at day 0 and at day 28 after the second dose. These data originate in a study of T cell responses to AZD1222 COVID-19 vaccine (dated by TCRdb to the early 2020s). Regarding the research as a whole: A total of 230 to 250 trial participants underwent TCR sequencing, of whom some 210 received two doses of AZD1222 and about 25 received two doses of the MenACWY control vaccine. Trial participants were enrolled by age into 18-55, 56-69 and 70-plus year subgroups, with around 150, 28 and 57 TCR-sequenced participants respectively.

Results the study describes overall, beyond this receptor: The whole spike protein was spanned by vaccine-associated CD4 TCRs, and dominant responses were seen in regions 160-218 and 743-854. Epitopes outside the regions mutated in the B.1.351 and B.1.1.7 variants were reportedly recognized by nearly half of the unique spike-specific TCRs. The 56-69-year group was small, and its depth increase did not reach significance, likely because of low power. Spike-specific TCR breadth and depth rose significantly after two AZD1222 doses compared with day 0 and with MenACWY recipients. Participants were mostly white British and included more females than males, and it was suggested by the authors that clonal diversity may have been underestimated. Because no day 14 peak-response samples were available, repertoires were characterized only after the peak T cell response. Conclusions about previously exposed vaccinees are limited because only six or seven AZD1222 recipients were SARS-CoV-2 seropositive at baseline.

The CDR3 regions of human TCRbeta chains were analyzed by immunosequencing. As for the authors' bioinformatics: Repertoire TCRs were checked for matches against a reference library of SARS-CoV-2-specific TCRs that had been generated using the MIRA antigen-specificity platform. Breadth meant the fraction of unique TCRs that were SARS-CoV-2-associated, whereas depth meant the fraction of total T cells that were SARS-CoV-2-associated. Each spike-specific TCR was assigned to its reactive spike region and to a CD4 or CD8 class using the MIRA data. Log10-transformed breadth and depth values were compared by one-way ANOVA with Sidak's multiple comparisons tests. What TCRdb holds here is the immuneACCESS table cut down to in-frame rearrangements. Part of the clones is not present; checked against another copy, under half of the missing clones reflect an unresolved V gene, and the others are unexplained. V, J and clone size were drawn from that table, and D and trimming were deduced from the DNA. The sample table lists almost 70,000 clones, 80% of them with a count of one. The ten largest clones take up around 15% of the sample.

This TCR derives from an adult who received the AZD1222 COVID-19 vaccine. The sample here was peripheral blood, taken 28 days after the second AZD1222 dose.

CDR3 loop: CASSPPGLAGSSYEQYF. The nucleotides are TGTGCCAGCTCACCCCCGGGACTAGCGGGCTCCTCCTACGAGCAGTACTTC. The chain is made from TRBV18 and TRBJ2-7; 12 central bases correspond to TRBD2. Reading the germline V gene gives CDR1 KGHSH and CDR2 LQKENI. Trimming leaves V shorter by 3 bases and J shorter by 0 bases, with the junction holding 6 bases beyond the gene matches. From its cysteine to its phenylalanine, the CDR3 spans 17 amino acids. The CDR3 DNA has 51 bases and is translated from base 1.